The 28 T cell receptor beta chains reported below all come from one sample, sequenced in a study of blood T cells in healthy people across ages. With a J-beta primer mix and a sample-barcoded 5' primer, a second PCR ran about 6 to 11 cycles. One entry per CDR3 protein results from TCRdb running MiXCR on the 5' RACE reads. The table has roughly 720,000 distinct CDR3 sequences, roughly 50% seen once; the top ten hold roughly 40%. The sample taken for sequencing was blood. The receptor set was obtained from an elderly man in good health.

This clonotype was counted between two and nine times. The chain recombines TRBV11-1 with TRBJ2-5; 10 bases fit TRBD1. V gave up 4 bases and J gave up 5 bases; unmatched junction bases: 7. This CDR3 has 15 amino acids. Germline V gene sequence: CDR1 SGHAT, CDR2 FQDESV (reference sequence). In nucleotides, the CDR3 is TGTGCCAGCAGCTCCCGGACAGGGGGTGAGGAGACCCAGTACTTC. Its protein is CASSSRTGGEETQYF.

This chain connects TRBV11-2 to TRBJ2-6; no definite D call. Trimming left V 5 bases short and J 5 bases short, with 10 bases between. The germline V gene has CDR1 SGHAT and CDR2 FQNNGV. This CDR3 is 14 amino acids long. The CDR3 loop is CASSPFRRANVLTF. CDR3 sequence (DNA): TGTGCCAGCAGCCCCTTCAGGAGGGCCAACGTCCTGACTTTC.

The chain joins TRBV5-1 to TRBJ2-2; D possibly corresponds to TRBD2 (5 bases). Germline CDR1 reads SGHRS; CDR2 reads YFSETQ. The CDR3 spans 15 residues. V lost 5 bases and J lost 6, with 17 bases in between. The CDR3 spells CASRPGSVPPGELFF. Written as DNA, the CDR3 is TGCGCCAGCAGACCGGGATCCGTCCCGCCCGGGGAGCTGTTTTTT.

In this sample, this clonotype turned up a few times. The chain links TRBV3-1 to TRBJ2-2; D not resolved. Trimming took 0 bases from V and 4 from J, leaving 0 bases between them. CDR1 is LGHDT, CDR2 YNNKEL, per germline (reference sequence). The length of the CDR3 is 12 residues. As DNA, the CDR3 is TGTGCCAGCAGCCAAGACACCGGGGAGCTGTTTTTT. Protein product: CASSQDTGELFF.

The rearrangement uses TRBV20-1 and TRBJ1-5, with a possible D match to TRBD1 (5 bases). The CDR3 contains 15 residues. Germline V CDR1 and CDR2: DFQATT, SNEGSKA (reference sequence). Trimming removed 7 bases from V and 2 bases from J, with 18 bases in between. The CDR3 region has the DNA TGCAGTGGCCAACCGGGACGGGGAGGCAATCAGCCCCAGCATTTT. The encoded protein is CSGQPGRGGNQPQHF.

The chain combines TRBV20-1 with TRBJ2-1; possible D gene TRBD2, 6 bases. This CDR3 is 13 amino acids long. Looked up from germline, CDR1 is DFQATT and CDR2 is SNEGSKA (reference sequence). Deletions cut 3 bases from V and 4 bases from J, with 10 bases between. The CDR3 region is CSARSSEYNEQFF. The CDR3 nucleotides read TGCAGTGCTAGGTCTAGCGAGTACAATGAGCAGTTCTTC.

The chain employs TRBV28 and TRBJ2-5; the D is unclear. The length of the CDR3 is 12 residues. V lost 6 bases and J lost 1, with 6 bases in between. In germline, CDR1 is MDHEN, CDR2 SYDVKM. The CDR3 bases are TGTGCCAGCAGACAAGCCCAAGAGACCCAGTACTTC. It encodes CASRQAQETQYF.

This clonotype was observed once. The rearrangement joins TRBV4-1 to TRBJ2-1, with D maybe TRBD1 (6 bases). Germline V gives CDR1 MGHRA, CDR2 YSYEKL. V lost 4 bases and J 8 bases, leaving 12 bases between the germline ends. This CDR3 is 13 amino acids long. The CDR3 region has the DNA TGCGCCAGCAGCCCACGGACAGTGGATGAGCAGTTCTTC. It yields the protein CASSPRTVDEQFF.

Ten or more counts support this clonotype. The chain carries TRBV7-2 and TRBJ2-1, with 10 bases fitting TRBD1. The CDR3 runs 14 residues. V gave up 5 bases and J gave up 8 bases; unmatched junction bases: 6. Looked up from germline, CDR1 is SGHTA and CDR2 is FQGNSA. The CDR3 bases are TGTGCCAGCAGCCCCCGACAGGGGGCCTATGAGCAGTTCTTC. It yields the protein CASSPRQGAYEQFF.

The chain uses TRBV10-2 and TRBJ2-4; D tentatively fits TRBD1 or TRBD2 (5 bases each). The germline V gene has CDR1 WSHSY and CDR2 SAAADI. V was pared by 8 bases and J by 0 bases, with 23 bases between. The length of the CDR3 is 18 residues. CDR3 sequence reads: CASAGFERAGLAKNIQYF. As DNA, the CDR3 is TGCGCCAGCGCCGGGTTTGAGAGGGCAGGGCTAGCCAAAAACATTCAGTACTTC.

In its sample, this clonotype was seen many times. The CDR3 coding sequence is TGTGCCAGCCGAGAACAGGGTTTGTACGAGCAGTACTTC. The encoded protein is CASREQGLYEQYF. The chain couples TRBV6-5 to TRBJ2-7; D is perhaps TRBD1 (6 bases). Germline CDR1 reads MNHEY; CDR2 reads SVGAGI. The CDR3 loop spans 13 amino acids. Trimming took off 8 bases at V and 4 bases at J, with 15 bases between the two ends.

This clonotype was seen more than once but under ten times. CDR3 in amino acids: CASTKGGPYEQYF. Written as DNA, the CDR3 is TGTGCCAGCACCAAGGGAGGACCCTACGAGCAGTACTTC. J is TRBJ2-7 and V is TRBV12-3 or TRBV12-4, with a weak D call TRBD2 (6 bases). V gave up 7 bases and J gave up 2 bases, with 12 bases separating them. This CDR3 contains 13 residues.

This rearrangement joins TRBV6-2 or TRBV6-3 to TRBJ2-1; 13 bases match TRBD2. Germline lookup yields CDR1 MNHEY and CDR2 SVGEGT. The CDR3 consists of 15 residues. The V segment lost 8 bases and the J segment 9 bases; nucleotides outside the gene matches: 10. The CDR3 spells CASGDGLAGAGEQFF. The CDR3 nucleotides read TGTGCCAGCGGAGACGGACTAGCGGGAGCGGGTGAGCAGTTCTTC.

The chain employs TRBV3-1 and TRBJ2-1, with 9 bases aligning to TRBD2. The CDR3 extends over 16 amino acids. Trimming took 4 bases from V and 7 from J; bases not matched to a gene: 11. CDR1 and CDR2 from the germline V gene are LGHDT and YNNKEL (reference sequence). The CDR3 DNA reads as TGTGCCAGCAGCCTATTAGGAGCGGGAGGAGGAAATGAGCAGTTCTTC. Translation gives CASSLLGAGGGNEQFF.

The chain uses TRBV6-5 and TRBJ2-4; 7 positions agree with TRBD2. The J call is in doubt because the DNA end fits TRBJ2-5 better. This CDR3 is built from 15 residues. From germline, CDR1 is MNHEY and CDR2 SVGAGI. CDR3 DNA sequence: TGTGCCAGCAGTTATGGGGGGAGGGCGCGGGAGACCCAGTACTTC. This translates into CASSYGGRARETQYF.

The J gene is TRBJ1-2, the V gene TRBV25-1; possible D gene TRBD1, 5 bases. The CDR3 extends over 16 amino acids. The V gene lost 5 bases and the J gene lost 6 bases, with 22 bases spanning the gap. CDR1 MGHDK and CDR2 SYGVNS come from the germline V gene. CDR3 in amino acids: CASSPTTGTKPNGYTF. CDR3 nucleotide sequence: TGTGCCAGCAGTCCGACAACCGGGACCAAGCCCAATGGCTACACCTTC.

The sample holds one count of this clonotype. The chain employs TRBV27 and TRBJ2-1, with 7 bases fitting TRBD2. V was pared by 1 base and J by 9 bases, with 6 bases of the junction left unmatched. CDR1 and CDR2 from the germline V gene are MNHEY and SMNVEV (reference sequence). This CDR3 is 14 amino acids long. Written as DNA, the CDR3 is TGTGCCAGCAGTTTATTGGGACTATTTGGTGAGCAGTTCTTC. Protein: CASSLLGLFGEQFF.

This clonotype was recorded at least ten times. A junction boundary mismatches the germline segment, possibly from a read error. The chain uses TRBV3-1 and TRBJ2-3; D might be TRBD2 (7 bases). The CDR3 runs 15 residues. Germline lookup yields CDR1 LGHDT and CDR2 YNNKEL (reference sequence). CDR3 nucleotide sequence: TGCCCGGCGGGGGCAGTCATCCTGGGGCACAGATACGCGTATTTT. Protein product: CPAGAVILGHRYAYF.

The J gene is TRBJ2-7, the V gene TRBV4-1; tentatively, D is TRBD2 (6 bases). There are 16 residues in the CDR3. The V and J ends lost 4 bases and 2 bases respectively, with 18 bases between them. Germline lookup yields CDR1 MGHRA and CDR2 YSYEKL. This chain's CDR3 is CASSRESGLATYEQYF. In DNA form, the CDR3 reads TGCGCCAGCAGCCGGGAATCGGGACTGGCTACCTACGAGCAGTACTTC.

CDR3 DNA: TGTGCCAGCAGAGGACCGGCCAAGGGACAAGAGACCCAGTACTTC. It specifies CASRGPAKGQETQYF. The J gene is TRBJ2-5, the V gene TRBV28; D is undetermined. The CDR3 has 15 residues. With 6 bases removed from V and 2 bases from J, the gap between germline ends came to 16 bases. The germline CDR1 and CDR2 sequences are MDHEN and SYDVKM.

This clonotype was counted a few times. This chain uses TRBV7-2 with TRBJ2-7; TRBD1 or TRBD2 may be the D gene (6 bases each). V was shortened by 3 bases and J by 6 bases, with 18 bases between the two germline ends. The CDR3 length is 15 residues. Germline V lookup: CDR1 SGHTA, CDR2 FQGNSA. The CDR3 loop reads CASSFGGLGKGEQYF. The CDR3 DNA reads TGTGCCAGCAGCTTTGGGGGGCTAGGGAAGGGCGAGCAGTACTTC.

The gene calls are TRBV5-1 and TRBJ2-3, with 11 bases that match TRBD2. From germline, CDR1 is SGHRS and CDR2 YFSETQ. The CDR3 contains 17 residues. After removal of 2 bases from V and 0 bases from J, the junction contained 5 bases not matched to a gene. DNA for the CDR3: TGCGCCAGCAGCTTCCCGACTAGCGGGGTTAGCACAGATACGCAGTATTTT. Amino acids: CASSFPTSGVSTDTQYF.

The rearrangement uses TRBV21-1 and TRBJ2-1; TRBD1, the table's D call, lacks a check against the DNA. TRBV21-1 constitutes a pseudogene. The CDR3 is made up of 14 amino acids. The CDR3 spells CASSGHRENNEQFF. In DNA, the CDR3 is TGTGCCAGCAGTGGTCACAGGGAGAACAATGAGCAGTTCTTC.

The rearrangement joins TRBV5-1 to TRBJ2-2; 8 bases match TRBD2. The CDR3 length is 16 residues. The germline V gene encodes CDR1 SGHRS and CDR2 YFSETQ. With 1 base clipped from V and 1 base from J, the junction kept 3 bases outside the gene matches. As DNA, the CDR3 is TGCGCCAGCAGCTTGAGCCTAGCGGGGAACACCGGGGAGCTGTTTTTT. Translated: CASSLSLAGNTGELFF.

CDR3 loop: CSARGLAGSGANVLTF. CDR3 nucleotides: TGCAGTGCAAGGGGACTAGCGGGGTCTGGGGCCAACGTCCTGACTTTC. The chain combines TRBV20-1 with TRBJ2-6; 13 bases are a match to TRBD2. Germline V gene data show CDR1 as DFQATT and CDR2 as SNEGSKA (reference sequence). V gave up 6 bases and J gave up 1 base; unmatched junction bases: 3. The CDR3 extends over 16 amino acids.

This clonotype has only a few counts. This chain's CDR3 is CASSYSIRDSGANVLTF. CDR3 DNA sequence: TGTGCCAGCAGTTACTCGATAAGGGACTCTGGGGCCAACGTCCTGACTTTC. This chain connects TRBV6-2 or TRBV6-3 to TRBJ2-6; unclear D gene. V shed 0 bases and J shed 0 bases, with 9 bases lying between them. The CDR3 sequence is 17 residues long. Germline assignment: CDR1 MNHEY and CDR2 SVGEGT.

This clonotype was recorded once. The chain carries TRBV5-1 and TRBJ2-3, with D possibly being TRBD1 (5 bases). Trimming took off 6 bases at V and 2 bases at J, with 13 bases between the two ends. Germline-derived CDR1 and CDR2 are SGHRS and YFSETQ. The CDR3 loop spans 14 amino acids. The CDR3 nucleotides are TGCGCCAGCACTGATCAGGGTCCCACAGATACGCAGTATTTT. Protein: CASTDQGPTDTQYF.

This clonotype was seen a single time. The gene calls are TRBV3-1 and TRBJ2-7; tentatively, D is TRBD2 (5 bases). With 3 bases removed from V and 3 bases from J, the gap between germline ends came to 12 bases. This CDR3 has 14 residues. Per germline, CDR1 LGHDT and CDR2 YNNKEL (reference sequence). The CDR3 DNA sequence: TGTGCCAGCAGCCAGCGGGCCCCGGGCTACGAGCAGTACTTC. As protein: CASSQRAPGYEQYF.